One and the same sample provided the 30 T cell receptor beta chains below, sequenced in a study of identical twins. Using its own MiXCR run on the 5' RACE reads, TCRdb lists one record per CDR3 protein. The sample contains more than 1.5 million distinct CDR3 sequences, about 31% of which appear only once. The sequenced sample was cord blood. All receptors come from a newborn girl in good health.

CDR3 coding DNA: TGTGCCAGCAGTTTTATTGGGGGCGTCGGGGAGACCCAGTACTTC. Translation: CASSFIGGVGETQYF. The V and J genes are TRBV27 and TRBJ2-5; D possibly corresponds to TRBD1 (6 bases). Trimming cost V 3 bases and J 5 bases, with 16 bases left between them. Germline CDR1 and CDR2: MNHEY and SMNVEV (reference sequence). This CDR3 contains 15 residues.

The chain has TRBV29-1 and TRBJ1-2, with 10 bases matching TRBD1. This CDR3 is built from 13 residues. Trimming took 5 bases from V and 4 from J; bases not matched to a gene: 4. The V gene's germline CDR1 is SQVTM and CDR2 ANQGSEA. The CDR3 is CSVMGQGTYGYTF. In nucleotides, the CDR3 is TGCAGCGTTATGGGACAGGGGACCTATGGCTACACCTTC.

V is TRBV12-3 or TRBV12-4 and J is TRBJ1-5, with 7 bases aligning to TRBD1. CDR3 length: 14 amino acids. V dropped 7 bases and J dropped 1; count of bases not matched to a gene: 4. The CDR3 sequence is CASNDRESNQPQHF. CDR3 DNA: TGTGCCAGCAACGACAGGGAGAGCAATCAGCCCCAGCATTTT.

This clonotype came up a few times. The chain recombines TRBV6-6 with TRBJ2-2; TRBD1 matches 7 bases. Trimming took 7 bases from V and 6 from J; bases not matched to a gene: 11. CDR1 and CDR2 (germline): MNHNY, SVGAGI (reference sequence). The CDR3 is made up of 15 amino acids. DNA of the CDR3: TGTGCCAGCAACCTACAGGGGAAGGGGTCCGGGGAGCTGTTTTTT. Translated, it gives CASNLQGKGSGELFF.

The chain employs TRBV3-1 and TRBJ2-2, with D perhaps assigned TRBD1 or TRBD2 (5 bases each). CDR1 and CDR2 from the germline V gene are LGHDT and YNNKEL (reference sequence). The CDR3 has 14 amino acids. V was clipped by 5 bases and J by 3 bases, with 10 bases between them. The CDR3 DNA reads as TGTGCCAGCAGCTACGGGACGGACACCGGGGAGCTGTTTTTT. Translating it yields CASSYGTDTGELFF.

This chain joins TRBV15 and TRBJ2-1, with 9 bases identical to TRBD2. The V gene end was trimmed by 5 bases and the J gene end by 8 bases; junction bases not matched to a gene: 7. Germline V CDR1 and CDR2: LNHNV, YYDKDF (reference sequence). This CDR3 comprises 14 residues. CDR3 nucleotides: TGTGCCACCAGCGAACGACTAGCGGAAGATGAGCAGTTCTTC. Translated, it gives CATSERLAEDEQFF.

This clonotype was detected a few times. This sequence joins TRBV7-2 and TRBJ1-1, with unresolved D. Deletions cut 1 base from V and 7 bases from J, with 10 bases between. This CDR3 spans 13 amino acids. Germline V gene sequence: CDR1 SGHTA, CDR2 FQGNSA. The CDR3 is CASSLVQMGEAFF. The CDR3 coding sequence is TGTGCCAGCAGCTTAGTCCAGATGGGTGAAGCTTTCTTT.

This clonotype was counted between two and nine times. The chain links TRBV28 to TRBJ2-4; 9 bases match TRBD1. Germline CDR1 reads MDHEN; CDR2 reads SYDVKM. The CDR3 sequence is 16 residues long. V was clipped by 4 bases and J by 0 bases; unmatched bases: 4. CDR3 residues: CASSYGTGLAKNIQYF. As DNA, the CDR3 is TGTGCCAGCAGTTATGGGACAGGGCTAGCCAAAAACATTCAGTACTTC.

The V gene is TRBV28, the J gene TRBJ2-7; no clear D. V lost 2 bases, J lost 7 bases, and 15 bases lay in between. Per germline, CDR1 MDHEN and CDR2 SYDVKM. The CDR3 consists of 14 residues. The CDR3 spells CASSLVKWPPEQYF. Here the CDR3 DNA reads TGTGCCAGCAGTTTAGTTAAGTGGCCGCCGGAGCAGTACTTC. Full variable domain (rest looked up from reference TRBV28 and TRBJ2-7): DVKVTQSSRYLVKRTGEKVFLECVQDMDHENMFWYRQDPGLGLRLIYFSYDVKMKEKGDIPEGYSVSREKKERFSLILESASTNQTSMYLCASSLVKWPPEQYFGPGTRLTVT.

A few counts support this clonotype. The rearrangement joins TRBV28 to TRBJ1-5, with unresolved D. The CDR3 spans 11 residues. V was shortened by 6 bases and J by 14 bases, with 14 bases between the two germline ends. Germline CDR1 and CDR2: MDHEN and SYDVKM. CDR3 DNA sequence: TGTGCCAGCAGCTATCAACCCCCCGAGCATTTT. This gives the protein CASSYQPPEHF.

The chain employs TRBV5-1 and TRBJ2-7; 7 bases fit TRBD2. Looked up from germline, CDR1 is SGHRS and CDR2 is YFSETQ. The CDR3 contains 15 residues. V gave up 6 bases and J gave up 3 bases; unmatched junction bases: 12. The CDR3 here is CASTLGTQRGYEQYF. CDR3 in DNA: TGCGCCAGCACATTGGGGACTCAGCGGGGCTACGAGCAGTACTTC.

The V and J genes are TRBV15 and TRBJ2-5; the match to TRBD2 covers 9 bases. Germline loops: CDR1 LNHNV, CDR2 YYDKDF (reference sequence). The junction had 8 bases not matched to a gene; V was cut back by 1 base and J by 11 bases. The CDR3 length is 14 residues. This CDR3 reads CATSRVVAGDEQYF. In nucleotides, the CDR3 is TGTGCCACCAGCAGAGTTGTAGCGGGAGATGAGCAGTACTTC.

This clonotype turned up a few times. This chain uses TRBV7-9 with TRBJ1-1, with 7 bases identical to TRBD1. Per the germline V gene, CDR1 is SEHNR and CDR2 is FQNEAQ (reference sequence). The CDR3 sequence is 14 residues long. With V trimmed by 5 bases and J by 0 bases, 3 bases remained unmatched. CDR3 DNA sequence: TGTGCCAGCAGCAAGACAGGGTTGAACACTGAAGCTTTCTTT. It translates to CASSKTGLNTEAFF.

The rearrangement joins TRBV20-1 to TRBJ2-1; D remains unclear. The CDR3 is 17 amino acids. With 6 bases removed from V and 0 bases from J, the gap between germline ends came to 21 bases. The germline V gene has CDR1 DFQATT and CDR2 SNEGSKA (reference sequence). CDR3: CSAREVSLRNSYNEQFF. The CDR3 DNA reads TGCAGTGCCCGAGAGGTTTCCTTGAGGAACTCCTACAATGAGCAGTTCTTC.

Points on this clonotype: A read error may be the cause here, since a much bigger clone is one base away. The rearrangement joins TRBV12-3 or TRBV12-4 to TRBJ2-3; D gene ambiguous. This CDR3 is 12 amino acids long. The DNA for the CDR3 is TGTGTCAGCAGTTTGTGGCGGTCAACGCAGTATTTT. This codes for CVSSLWRSTQYF.

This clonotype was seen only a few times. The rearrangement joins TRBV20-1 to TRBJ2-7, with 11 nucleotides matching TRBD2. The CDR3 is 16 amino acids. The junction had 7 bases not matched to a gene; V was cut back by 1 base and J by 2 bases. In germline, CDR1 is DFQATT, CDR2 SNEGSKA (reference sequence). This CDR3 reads CSARAPSGGRAYEQYF. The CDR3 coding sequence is TGCAGTGCTAGAGCTCCTAGCGGGGGGCGAGCCTACGAGCAGTACTTC.

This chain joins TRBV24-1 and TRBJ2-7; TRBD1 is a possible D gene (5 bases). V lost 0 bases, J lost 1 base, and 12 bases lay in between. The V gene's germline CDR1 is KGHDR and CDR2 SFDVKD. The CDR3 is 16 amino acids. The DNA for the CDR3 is TGTGCCACCAGTGATTTGCGGCCAGGGTTTTCCTACGAGCAGTACTTC. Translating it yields CATSDLRPGFSYEQYF.

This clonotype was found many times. The CDR3 region is CATSPTGERTDTQYF. CDR3 DNA: TGTGCCACCAGTCCAACGGGCGAGCGGACAGATACGCAGTATTTT. This chain uses TRBV24-1 with TRBJ2-3, with D maybe TRBD2 (5 bases). Germline V gene sequence: CDR1 KGHDR, CDR2 SFDVKD. Trimming removed 6 bases from V and 3 bases from J, with 15 bases in between. The CDR3 totals 15 residues.

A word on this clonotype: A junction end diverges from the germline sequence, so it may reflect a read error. The CDR3 nucleotides read TGTGCCTGCAGTGAAGGGCATGAGCAGTTCTTC. It yields the protein CACSEGHEQFF. The chain employs TRBV2 and TRBJ2-1; unclear D gene. From germline, CDR1 is SNHLY and CDR2 FYNNEI. The CDR3 length is 11 residues.

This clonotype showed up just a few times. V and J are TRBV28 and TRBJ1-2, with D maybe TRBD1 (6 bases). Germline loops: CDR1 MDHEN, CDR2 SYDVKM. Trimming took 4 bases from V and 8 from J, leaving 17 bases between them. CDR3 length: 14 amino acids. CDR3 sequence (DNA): TGTGCCAGCAGTTCGGTAGTTTGGGGGCAAGGCTACACCTTC. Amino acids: CASSSVVWGQGYTF.

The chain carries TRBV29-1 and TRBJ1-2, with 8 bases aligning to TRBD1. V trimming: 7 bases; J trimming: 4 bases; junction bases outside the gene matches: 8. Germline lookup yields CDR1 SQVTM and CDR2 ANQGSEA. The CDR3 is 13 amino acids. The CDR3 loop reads CSATYRGGYGYTF. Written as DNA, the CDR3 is TGCAGCGCCACTTACAGGGGGGGCTATGGCTACACCTTC. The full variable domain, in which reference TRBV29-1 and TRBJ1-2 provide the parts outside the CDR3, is SAVISQKPSRDICQRGTSLTIQCQVDSQVTMMFWYRQQPGQSLTLIATANQGSEATYESGFVIDKFPISRPNLTFSTLTVSNMSPEDSSIYLCSATYRGGYGYTFGSGTRLTVV.

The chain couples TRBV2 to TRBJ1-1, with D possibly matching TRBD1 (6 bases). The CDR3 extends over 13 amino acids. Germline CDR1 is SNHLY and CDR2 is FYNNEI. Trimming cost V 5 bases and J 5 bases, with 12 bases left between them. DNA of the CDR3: TGTGCCAGCAGTAGGACAGATATGACTGAAGCTTTCTTT. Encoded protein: CASSRTDMTEAFF.

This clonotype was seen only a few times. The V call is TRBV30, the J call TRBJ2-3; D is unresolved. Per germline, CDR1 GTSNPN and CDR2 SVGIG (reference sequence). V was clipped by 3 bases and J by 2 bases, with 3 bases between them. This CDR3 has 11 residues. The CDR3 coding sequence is TGTGCCTGGAGCAACACAGATACGCAGTATTTT. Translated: CAWSNTDTQYF.

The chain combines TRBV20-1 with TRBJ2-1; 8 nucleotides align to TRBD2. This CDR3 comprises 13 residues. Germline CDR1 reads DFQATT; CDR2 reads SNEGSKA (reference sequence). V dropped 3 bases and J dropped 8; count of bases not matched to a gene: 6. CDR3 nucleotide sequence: TGCAGTGCTAGTTCAGCGGGAGTGTATGAGCAGTTCTTC. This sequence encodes CSASSAGVYEQFF.

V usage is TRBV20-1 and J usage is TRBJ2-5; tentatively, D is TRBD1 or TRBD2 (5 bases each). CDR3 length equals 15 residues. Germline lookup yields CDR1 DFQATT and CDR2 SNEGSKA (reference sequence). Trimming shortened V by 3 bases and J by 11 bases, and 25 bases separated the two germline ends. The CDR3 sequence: CSASGTEIYYNEQYF. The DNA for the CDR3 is TGCAGTGCTAGCGGGACCGAGATATATTACAATGAGCAGTACTTC.

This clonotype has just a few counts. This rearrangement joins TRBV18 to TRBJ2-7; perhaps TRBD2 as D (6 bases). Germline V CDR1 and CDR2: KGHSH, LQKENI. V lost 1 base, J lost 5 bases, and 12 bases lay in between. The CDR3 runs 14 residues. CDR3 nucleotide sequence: TGTGCCAGCTCACCACTGACTAGTGTAGACGAGCAGTACTTC. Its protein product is CASSPLTSVDEQYF.

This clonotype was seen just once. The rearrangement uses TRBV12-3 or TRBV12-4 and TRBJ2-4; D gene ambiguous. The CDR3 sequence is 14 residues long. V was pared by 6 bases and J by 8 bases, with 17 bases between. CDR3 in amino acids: CASSQNKKVDIQYF. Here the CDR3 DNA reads TGTGCCAGCAGCCAAAATAAAAAAGTGGACATTCAGTACTTC.

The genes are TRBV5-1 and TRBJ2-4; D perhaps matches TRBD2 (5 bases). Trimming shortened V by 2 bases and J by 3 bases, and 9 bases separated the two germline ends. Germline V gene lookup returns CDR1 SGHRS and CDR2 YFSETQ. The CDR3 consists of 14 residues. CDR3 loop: CASSFDYGKNIQYF. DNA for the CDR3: TGCGCCAGCAGCTTCGACTATGGCAAAAACATTCAGTACTTC.

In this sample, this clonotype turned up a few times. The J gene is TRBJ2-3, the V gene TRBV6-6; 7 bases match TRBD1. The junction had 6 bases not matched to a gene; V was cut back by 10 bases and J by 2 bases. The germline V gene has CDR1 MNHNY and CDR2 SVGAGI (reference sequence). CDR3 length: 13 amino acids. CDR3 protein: CATTGVYTDTQYF. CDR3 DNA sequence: TGTGCCACCACAGGGGTCTACACAGATACGCAGTATTTT.

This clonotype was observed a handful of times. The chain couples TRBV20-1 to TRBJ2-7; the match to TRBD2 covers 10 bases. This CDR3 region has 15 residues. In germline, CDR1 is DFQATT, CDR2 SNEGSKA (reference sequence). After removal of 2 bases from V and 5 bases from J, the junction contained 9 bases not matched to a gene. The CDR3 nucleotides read TGCAGTGCTAGATTTGGGTCTAGCGGGAGAGACGAGCAGTACTTC. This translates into CSARFGSSGRDEQYF.